Presented here are 2 T cell receptor beta chains from one specimen sequenced in a study of CD8 T cells in Susac syndrome. The RNA input was about 0.5 to 1 ug, and it was reverse transcribed with random hexamers. TCRdb reprocessed the immunoSEQ multiplex PCR reads via MiXCR and lists one record per CDR3 protein. The top ten clones hold around 0.18% of a sample with around 300,000 distinct CDR3 sequences, over 75% of them seen once. Sample: CD8+ T cells from PBMCs. The receptor set was obtained from a human donor with multiple sclerosis.

As DNA, the CDR3 is TGTGCCAGCAGCCCAGTAGCGGGAGCCGTTTTGGGGACCCAGTACTTC. This gives the protein CASSPVAGAVLGTQYF. The rearrangement joins TRBV7-9 to TRBJ2-5; 9 bases are a match to TRBD2. Looked up from germline, CDR1 is SEHNR and CDR2 is FQNEAQ (reference sequence). The CDR3 spans 16 residues. V was clipped by 5 bases and J by 7 bases; unmatched bases: 14.

V usage is TRBV20-1 and J usage is TRBJ2-7; D unresolved. Between the trimmed V and J ends, which lost 3 bases and 1 base, there was a span of 7 bases. There are 12 residues in the CDR3. The germline V gene encodes CDR1 DFQATT and CDR2 SNEGSKA (reference sequence). This CDR3 is CSASLGSYEQYF. The CDR3 DNA sequence: TGCAGTGCTAGCTTGGGTTCCTACGAGCAGTACTTC.